Here is one T cell receptor (beta chain) with its context. Its antigen remains unidentified. Nothing much larger sits one base from this clone, and base qualities are not available. TCRbeta CDR3 regions were amplified from genomic DNA using the immunoSEQ Assay, a bias-controlled multiplex PCR. The authors' pipeline ran thus. Nucleated cell counts per sample were estimated from amplification of reference gene primers within the assay. To quantify the absolute abundance of each unique TCRbeta CDR3 rearrangement, sequence reads were collapsed and filtered. For each sample, productive Simpson clonality was calculated by taking the square root of Simpson's diversity index across productive rearrangements. Here the immuneACCESS table is served through TCRdb, limited to in-frame sequences with V and J called. Missing clones are a known gap in these copies; in checked studies unresolved V genes cover under half, and the rest lacks a known reason. Clonal size and the V and J genes are those of that table, whereas D and trimming came from the DNA. A total of approximately 350,000 clones appear in this sample, approximately 86% of them only once. The leading ten clones occupy 7% to 7.5% of the sample.

According to the germline V gene (reference sequence), CDR1 reads MNHEY and CDR2 reads SMNVEV. The cysteine opens and the phenylalanine closes a CDR3 of 15 amino acids. The entry retains the CDR3 DNA only, 45 bases that are in frame from base 1. The V end gives up 5 bases and the J end 2 bases, leaving 7 bases in the junction not matched to a gene. This sample is part of a study of blood T cell repertoires in COVID-19 (dated by TCRdb to 2018 to 2020). Some background on the complete study: The collaborator samples originated in the United States, Italy and Spain and spanned the acute and convalescent phases of COVID-19. The material from the prospective study consisted of cDNA or gDNA derived from T cells, B-cell-depleted T cells, or PBMCs. Subjects who had been exposed to COVID-19, were actively infected with it, or had recovered from it provided the deeply sampled blood TCRbeta repertoires that made up the dataset. The repertoires were released in a freely available public database intended as a resource for research on the immune response to SARS-CoV-2. The samples were drawn from two sources: the first 160 participants of the ongoing ImmuneRACE study, and 950 to 1,500 subjects contributed by 6 global collaborators. Nearly every sample came with metadata listing a de-identified subject ID, COVID-19 status, age in years and sex. Where available, HLA class I and class II types were taken from metadata supplied by the sample provider and were not determined by assay-based typing.

The investigation overall reported the following: The quantity of clinical and demographic metadata differed by source and by participant and was supplied without curation.

One collaborating source in Seattle enrolled patients while the patients were actively infected and followed the patients over time throughout the course of disease. Each collaborating institution followed its own protocols to collect whole blood in K2EDTA tubes. For TCRbeta analysis, collaborators shipped samples in one of three forms: frozen whole blood, isolated PBMCs, or DNA extracted from either of those sample types. Recombination connected TRBV27 to TRBJ2-5; 8 bases in the junction line up with TRBD2. Sequences were obtained from peripheral blood. This TCR derives from a woman between 55 and 75 years old with COVID-19, enrolled during active disease. The DNA reads as follows: TGTGCCAGCAGTCCGGGGACTAGTTGGCAAGAGACCCAGTACTTC. Its translation reads: CASSPGTSWQETQYF.